The T cell receptor beta chain described here comes from a study of identifying expanded T cells in peripheral blood. No infections or other immune events were documented during collection. CDR1 is SNHLY and CDR2 is FYNNEI in the germline V gene. The CDR3 totals 15 residues. The trim removed 4 bases at V and 5 bases at J, leaving 8 bases unmatched. The repertoire was sequenced with immunoSEQ multiplex PCR; TCRdb's copy has only in-frame clones and lacks some. The sample shows roughly 84,000 clones, around 90% of them seen only once. Worth noting for this clone: Its antigen is not identified.

Study-wide findings and caveats: Differentially abundant clones: roughly 1.2 between replicates, about 17 at about 13 days, approximately 19 at four. Variance in clone template counts between approximately 2-week samples significantly increased with total template count across all healthy donors.

The rearrangement links TRBV2 to TRBJ2-5; 9 positions agree with TRBD1. Sequenced input: blood. This clonotype was obtained from a person between 18 and 69 years old in good health. The CDR3 sequence: CASSGHRGLPETQYF. CDR3 in DNA: TGTGCCAGCAGTGGACACAGGGGGCTCCCGGAGACCCAGTACTTC.